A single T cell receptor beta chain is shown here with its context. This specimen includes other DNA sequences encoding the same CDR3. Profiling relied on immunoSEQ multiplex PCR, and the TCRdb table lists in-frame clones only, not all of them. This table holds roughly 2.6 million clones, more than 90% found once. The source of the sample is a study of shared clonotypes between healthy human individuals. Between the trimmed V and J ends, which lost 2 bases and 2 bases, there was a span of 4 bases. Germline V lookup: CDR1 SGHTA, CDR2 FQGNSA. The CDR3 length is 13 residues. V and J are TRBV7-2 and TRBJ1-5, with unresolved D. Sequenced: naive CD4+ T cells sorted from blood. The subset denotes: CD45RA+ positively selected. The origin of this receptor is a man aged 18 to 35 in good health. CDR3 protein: CASSLTGNQPQHF. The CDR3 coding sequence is TGTGCCAGCAGCTTAACGGGCAATCAGCCCCAGCATTTT.